The 31 T cell receptor beta chains below all came from one sample that was sequenced in a study of beta chain features in type 1 diabetes (dated by TCRdb to 2017 to 2018). Library preparation was by the immunoSEQ multiplex PCR assay. All of the isolated RNA was reverse transcribed with the High Capacity cDNA Reverse Transcription Kit, so expressed TCRB transcripts were sequenced. TCRdb provides this immuneACCESS table in a form limited to in-frame rearrangements. Some clones are lacking; in checked studies, under half of them reflect an unresolved V gene, and why the rest are absent is not known. In all, the sample holds some 150,000 clones, and approximately 52% of those were seen once. The top ten clonotypes cover 0.42% of the sample. Sequenced material: Tregs from blood. In the paper's terms, the cell subset or site label means: regulatory CD4+ T cells. The origin of the receptors is a man between 18 and 29 years old in good health.

This chain joins TRBV5-1 and TRBJ1-2, with 9 nucleotides matching TRBD1. Germline V gives CDR1 SGHRS, CDR2 YFSETQ. V gave up 0 bases and J gave up 10 bases; unmatched junction bases: 1. This CDR3 is 12 amino acids long. As DNA, the CDR3 is TGCGCCAGCAGCTTGGGGGACAGGGTCTACACCTTC. Protein sequence: CASSLGDRVYTF.

This chain uses TRBV2 with TRBJ2-7; possible D gene TRBD1, 7 bases. V lost 8 bases and J 3 bases, leaving 11 bases between the germline ends. Germline V gives CDR1 SNHLY, CDR2 FYNNEI. This CDR3 contains 12 residues. The CDR3 region has the DNA TGTGCCAGCGGGAGGACAGGCTACGAGCAGTACTTC. This codes for CASGRTGYEQYF.

This clone has more than one count but fewer than ten. The chain recombines TRBV11-1 with TRBJ1-2, with D possibly being TRBD1 (5 bases). The CDR3 covers 15 residues. CDR1 and CDR2 from the germline V gene are SGHAT and FQDESV (reference sequence). The germline V and J ends were trimmed by 5 bases and 3 bases, with 16 bases remaining between them. The DNA of the CDR3 is TGTGCCAGCAGCCCCCGTTGGGGCAGCTACTATGGCTACACCTTC. Protein product: CASSPRWGSYYGYTF.

V gene TRBV7-2 combines with J gene TRBJ2-7, with D possibly being TRBD2 (5 bases). CDR1 is SGHTA and CDR2 is FQGNSA in the germline V gene. The V gene lost 1 base and the J gene lost 3 bases, with 10 bases spanning the gap. This CDR3 region has 14 residues. The CDR3 region is CASSLGRGSYEQYF. The CDR3 DNA reads TGTGCCAGCAGCTTAGGTAGAGGGAGCTACGAGCAGTACTTC.

The V gene is TRBV7-9, the J gene TRBJ2-5; D is uncertain. The J call could be wrong; TRBJ2-7 is a better fit for the DNA end. The germline CDR1 and CDR2 sequences are SEHNR and FQNEAQ (reference sequence). This CDR3 has 15 residues. The CDR3 loop reads CASSLSRVSSYEQYF. The CDR3 DNA reads TGTGCCAGCAGCTTATCTAGAGTATCCTCCTACGAGCAGTACTTC.

J is TRBJ2-5 and V is TRBV7-8; TRBD2 matches at 7 bases. The CDR3 is made up of 13 amino acids. Germline-derived CDR1 and CDR2 are SGHVS and FQNEAQ. Trimming at V came to 4 bases and at J to 2 bases, leaving 1 base not matched to a gene. The CDR3, as DNA: TGTGCCAGCAGCTACGGGGGGCAAGAGACCCAGTACTTC. It specifies CASSYGGQETQYF.

The chain is built from TRBV11-2 and TRBJ1-6; TRBD1 matches 9 bases. Germline trimming cut 6 bases from V and 7 bases from J; bases unmatched to any gene: 1. The CDR3 runs to 13 residues. Germline CDR1 SGHAT, CDR2 FQNNGV. This chain's CDR3 is CASRTGGNSPLHF. CDR3 sequence (DNA): TGTGCCAGCAGAACAGGGGGCAATTCACCCCTCCACTTT.

This clone was observed a few times. The rearrangement uses TRBV28 and TRBJ2-1; D is unclear. Germline V gives CDR1 MDHEN, CDR2 SYDVKM. Trimming cost V 6 bases and J 3 bases, with 9 bases left between them. The CDR3 runs to 13 residues. Here the CDR3 reads CASRWARYNEQFF. The CDR3 nucleotides are TGTGCCAGCAGATGGGCCCGCTACAATGAGCAGTTCTTC. Full variable domain (remainder filled in from reference TRBV28 and TRBJ2-1): DVKVTQSSRYLVKRTGEKVFLECVQDMDHENMFWYRQDPGLGLRLIYFSYDVKMKEKGDIPEGYSVSREKKERFSLILESASTNQTSMYLCASRWARYNEQFFGPGTRLTVL.

The chain couples TRBV28 to TRBJ2-7; maybe TRBD2 (6 bases). The V end lost 10 bases, the J end lost 1 base, and 20 bases lay between the germline ends. The CDR3 spans 15 residues. Germline loops: CDR1 MDHEN, CDR2 SYDVKM. Here the CDR3 reads CATQRRGLASYEQYF. DNA for the CDR3: TGTGCCACACAGAGGAGGGGATTAGCTTCCTACGAGCAGTACTTC.

The J gene is TRBJ2-2, the V gene TRBV19; 10 nucleotides align to TRBD2. The CDR3 has 14 residues. CDR1 LNHDA and CDR2 SQIVND come from the germline V gene (reference sequence). J gave up 6 bases and V 7 bases, and 5 bases lay outside the gene matches. The CDR3 sequence: CASTKTSGPGELFF. The CDR3 DNA is TGTGCCAGTACTAAGACTAGCGGGCCCGGGGAGCTGTTTTTT. The complete variable domain, with remaining parts taken from reference TRBV19 and TRBJ2-2, reads DGGITQSPKYLFRKEGQNVTLSCEQNLNHDAMYWYRQDPGQGLRLIYYSQIVNDFQKGDIAEGYSVSREKKESFPLTVTSAQKNPTAFYLCASTKTSGPGELFFGEGSRLTVL.

The CDR3 DNA is TGTGCCAGCAGCGAACGGACTAAGAGAACAGATACGCAGTATTTT. Its translation is CASSERTKRTDTQYF. V usage is TRBV9 and J usage is TRBJ2-3; D might be TRBD2 (6 bases). Trimming took off 3 bases at V and 3 bases at J, with 14 bases between the two ends. CDR1 SGDLS and CDR2 YYNGEE come from the germline V gene. The CDR3 runs 15 residues.

This clone was seen only a few times. V and J are TRBV4-2 and TRBJ2-5; 7 nucleotides agree with TRBD1. V lost 0 bases to trimming and J lost 5 bases; unmatched junction nucleotides: 12. In germline, CDR1 is LGHNA, CDR2 YNFKEQ. This CDR3 spans 17 amino acids. The CDR3 sequence is CASSQDPRGGVIETQYF. The CDR3 DNA sequence: TGTGCCAGCAGCCAAGATCCGAGAGGGGGCGTAATTGAGACCCAGTACTTC.

This clone was observed a few times. The chain couples TRBV7-9 to TRBJ1-2, with TRBD1 matching over 8 bases. This CDR3 spans 16 amino acids. CDR1 is SEHNR, CDR2 FQNEAQ, per germline (reference sequence). Trimming cost V 5 bases and J 3 bases; bases outside gene matches: 11. The CDR3 nucleotides are TGTGCCAGCAGCGGCCTTGGACAGGGTGTCGACTATGGCTACACCTTC. Its translation is CASSGLGQGVDYGYTF.

This clone was detected only a few times. The chain is built from TRBV27 and TRBJ1-1, with D hard to call. The CDR3 is 13 residues long. V dropped 8 bases and J dropped 9 bases, with 19 bases sitting between them. Germline V CDR1 and CDR2: MNHEY, SMNVEV (reference sequence). CDR3 sequence (DNA): TGTGCCAGCGCCCAAACCGGGAGCGGGAAAGCTTTCTTT. Translated, it gives CASAQTGSGKAFF.

This clone was observed a few times. This chain joins TRBV19 and TRBJ2-2; TRBD2 is a possible D gene (5 bases). CDR1 is LNHDA, CDR2 SQIVND, per germline (reference sequence). V dropped 4 bases and J dropped 3 bases, with 9 bases sitting between them. The CDR3 spans 14 residues. CDR3 nucleotide sequence: TGTGCCAGTAGTAAGGGAGTTTACACCGGGGAGCTGTTTTTT. Encoded protein: CASSKGVYTGELFF.

V and J are TRBV30 and TRBJ2-7, with 9 bases identical to TRBD1. CDR1 is GTSNPN, CDR2 SVGIG, per germline (reference sequence). V shed 3 bases and J 7 bases; nucleotides not matched to a gene: 10. This CDR3 comprises 14 residues. CDR3 nucleotides: TGTGCCTGGAGGTCAGGGGACAGGGCGAGTGAGCAGTACTTC. This translates into CAWRSGDRASEQYF.

V gene TRBV5-6 combines with J gene TRBJ2-5, with TRBD2 identical over 8 bases. The CDR3 covers 14 residues. V lost 3 bases to trimming and J lost 5 bases; unmatched junction nucleotides: 6. Germline V gene data show CDR1 as SGHDT and CDR2 as YYEEEE. As DNA, the CDR3 is TGTGCCAGCAGCTCGTCGGGGGGGCTCGAGACCCAGTACTTC. Translation gives CASSSSGGLETQYF.

The V and J genes are TRBV5-1 and TRBJ2-5; 8 bases match TRBD2. The CDR3 is made up of 18 amino acids. Germline V CDR1 and CDR2: SGHRS, YFSETQ. V lost 4 bases, J lost 2 bases, and 16 bases stayed unmatched. The CDR3 loop reads CASSRRAASGLKQETQYF. The CDR3 region has the DNA TGCGCCAGCAGCCGACGAGCCGCTAGCGGGTTGAAGCAAGAGACCCAGTACTTC. Drawing the rest from reference TRBV5-1 and TRBJ2-5, the complete variable domain is KAGVTQTPRYLIKTRGQQVTLSCSPISGHRSVSWYQQTPGQGLQFLFEYFSETQRNKGNFPGRFSGRQFSNSRSEMNVSTLELGDSALYLCASSRRAASGLKQETQYFGPGTRLLVL.

The chain joins TRBV9 to TRBJ2-7; possible D gene TRBD2, 6 bases. Germline values: CDR1 SGDLS, CDR2 YYNGEE. The CDR3 loop spans 12 amino acids. Trimming shortened V by 1 base and J by 6 bases, and 8 bases separated the two germline ends. The chain's CDR3 is CASSVLGGEQYF. CDR3 DNA: TGTGCCAGCAGCGTACTCGGGGGCGAGCAGTACTTC.

J is TRBJ2-6 and V is TRBV5-5; 8 bases line up with TRBD1. Germline V gene data show CDR1 as SGHKS and CDR2 as YYEKEE (reference sequence). V lost 6 bases to trimming and J lost 2 bases; unmatched junction nucleotides: 7. The CDR3 is 16 residues long. CDR3: CASTVQGVAGANVLTF. In nucleotides, the CDR3 is TGTGCCAGCACCGTACAGGGGGTGGCTGGGGCCAACGTCCTGACTTTC. The whole variable domain, filled in from reference TRBV5-5 and TRBJ2-6, reads DAGVTQSPTHLIKTRGQQVTLRCSPISGHKSVSWYQQVLGQGPQFIFQYYEKEERGRGNFPDRFSARQFPNYSSELNVNALLLGDSALYLCASTVQGVAGANVLTFGAGSRLTVL.

Notes on this clone: The junction does not match germline at one end; this may be a read error. V gene TRBV6-1 combines with J gene TRBJ2-7; D is possibly TRBD2 (5 bases). In germline, CDR1 is MNHNS, CDR2 SASEGT. The CDR3 sequence is 13 residues long. The CDR3 protein is CASTRDTYYAQYF. The CDR3 region has the DNA TGTGCCAGTACACGGGATACATACTACGCGCAGTACTTC.

The chain uses TRBV4-3 and TRBJ1-6; D may be TRBD1 (5 bases). Per germline, CDR1 LGHNA and CDR2 YSLEER. The CDR3 is 14 residues long. V was trimmed by 6 bases and J by 5 bases, leaving 11 bases between them. The CDR3 loop is CASSQQGDNSPLHF. CDR3 DNA: TGCGCCAGCAGTCAGCAGGGTGATAATTCACCCCTCCACTTT.

This clone was detected a few times. The rearrangement uses TRBV5-1 and TRBJ2-7, with no clear D. The CDR3 contains 13 residues. With 6 bases removed from V and 2 bases from J, the gap between germline ends came to 12 bases. Germline assignment: CDR1 SGHRS and CDR2 YFSETQ. CDR3 sequence: CASKRSGAYEQYF. CDR3 sequence (DNA): TGCGCCAGCAAACGTTCAGGCGCCTACGAGCAGTACTTC. Supplemented by reference TRBV5-1 and TRBJ2-7, the full variable domain reads KAGVTQTPRYLIKTRGQQVTLSCSPISGHRSVSWYQQTPGQGLQFLFEYFSETQRNKGNFPGRFSGRQFSNSRSEMNVSTLELGDSALYLCASKRSGAYEQYFGPGTRLTVT.

This clone was picked up a small number of times. This rearrangement joins TRBV4-3 to TRBJ2-1, with 10 bases aligning to TRBD2. The V gene end was trimmed by 5 bases and the J gene end by 11 bases; junction bases not matched to a gene: 9. In germline, CDR1 is LGHNA, CDR2 YSLEER. There are 14 residues in the CDR3. The CDR3 sequence is CASSKTSGVTQQFF. The CDR3 DNA reads as TGCGCCAGCAGCAAAACTAGCGGGGTGACACAGCAGTTCTTC.

This chain joins TRBV7-2 and TRBJ2-1; possible D gene TRBD2, 6 bases. The CDR3 has 16 residues. CDR1 and CDR2 (germline): SGHTA, FQGNSA. Trimming took off 4 bases at V and 4 bases at J, with 17 bases between the two ends. The CDR3 loop reads CASSSLGSGVYNEQFF. CDR3 coding DNA: TGTGCCAGCAGCTCCCTCGGGAGTGGGGTGTACAATGAGCAGTTCTTC.

The genes are TRBV30 and TRBJ2-7; D gene unclear. Germline values: CDR1 GTSNPN, CDR2 SVGIG (reference sequence). CDR3 length: 13 residues. The V end was cut by 4 bases, the J end by 3 bases, with 13 bases between. CDR3 amino acids: CAWKLVDFYEQYF. For the CDR3, the DNA is TGTGCCTGGAAGTTGGTAGACTTCTACGAGCAGTACTTC.

The chain is built from TRBV11-2 and TRBJ2-7; 7 bases agree with TRBD1. V lost 5 bases, J lost 3 bases, and 16 bases stayed unmatched. Per germline, CDR1 SGHAT and CDR2 FQNNGV. CDR3 length: 17 residues. The CDR3 is CASSASPRDRHFYEQYF. The CDR3 DNA is TGTGCCAGCAGCGCGTCCCCAAGGGACAGACACTTCTACGAGCAGTACTTC.

The chain has TRBV28 and TRBJ2-3; TRBD2 matches at 7 bases. The germline gives CDR1 MDHEN, CDR2 SYDVKM. The CDR3 contains 16 residues. V lost 8 bases, J lost 3 bases, and 14 bases stayed unmatched. CDR3 DNA sequence: TGTGCCAGCTTCCCGTCCGGGCGGGAGATAACAGATACGCAGTATTTT. As protein: CASFPSGREITDTQYF. Using reference TRBV28 and TRBJ2-3 for the parts outside the CDR3, the full variable domain is DVKVTQSSRYLVKRTGEKVFLECVQDMDHENMFWYRQDPGLGLRLIYFSYDVKMKEKGDIPEGYSVSREKKERFSLILESASTNQTSMYLCASFPSGREITDTQYFGPGTRLTVL.

The chain employs TRBV9 and TRBJ2-4; D remains ambiguous. Germline lookup yields CDR1 SGDLS and CDR2 YYNGEE. The CDR3 contains 15 residues. Trimming took 0 bases from V and 12 from J, leaving 19 bases between them. Here the CDR3 DNA reads TGTGCCAGCAGCGTAGACATAGGTCCCCGCGGTGATCAGTACTTC. Translating gives CASSVDIGPRGDQYF.

The chain couples TRBV6-5 to TRBJ1-2, with TRBD1 identical over 7 bases. Looked up from germline, CDR1 is MNHEY and CDR2 is SVGAGI. CDR3 length: 16 residues. Losses at the gene ends were 2 bases for V and 7 bases for J; bases not matched to a gene: 13. The CDR3 DNA reads TGTGCCAGCAGTTACAGGACCGGGACAGTACTTTTTGGCTACACCTTC. It specifies CASSYRTGTVLFGYTF.

This chain uses TRBV30 with TRBJ1-1, with D possibly matching TRBD1 (6 bases). The CDR3 covers 13 residues. V gave up 8 bases and J gave up 1 base, with 14 bases separating them. Germline lookup yields CDR1 GTSNPN and CDR2 SVGIG (reference sequence). The CDR3 spells CATKDSGNTEAFF. As DNA, the CDR3 is TGTGCCACAAAGGACAGCGGGAACACTGAAGCTTTCTTT.